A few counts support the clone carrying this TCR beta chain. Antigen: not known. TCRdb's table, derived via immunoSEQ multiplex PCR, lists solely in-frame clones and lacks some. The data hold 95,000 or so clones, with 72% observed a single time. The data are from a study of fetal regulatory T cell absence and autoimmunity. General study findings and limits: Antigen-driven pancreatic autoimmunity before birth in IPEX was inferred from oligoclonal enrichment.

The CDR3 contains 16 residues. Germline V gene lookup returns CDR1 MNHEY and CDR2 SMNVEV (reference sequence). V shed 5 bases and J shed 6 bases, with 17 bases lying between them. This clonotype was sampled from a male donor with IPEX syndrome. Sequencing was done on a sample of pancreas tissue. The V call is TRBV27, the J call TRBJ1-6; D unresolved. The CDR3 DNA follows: TGTGCCAGCAGTCCTCAACACGGTTTACCTAATTCACCCCTCCACTTT. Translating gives CASSPQHGLPNSPLHF.